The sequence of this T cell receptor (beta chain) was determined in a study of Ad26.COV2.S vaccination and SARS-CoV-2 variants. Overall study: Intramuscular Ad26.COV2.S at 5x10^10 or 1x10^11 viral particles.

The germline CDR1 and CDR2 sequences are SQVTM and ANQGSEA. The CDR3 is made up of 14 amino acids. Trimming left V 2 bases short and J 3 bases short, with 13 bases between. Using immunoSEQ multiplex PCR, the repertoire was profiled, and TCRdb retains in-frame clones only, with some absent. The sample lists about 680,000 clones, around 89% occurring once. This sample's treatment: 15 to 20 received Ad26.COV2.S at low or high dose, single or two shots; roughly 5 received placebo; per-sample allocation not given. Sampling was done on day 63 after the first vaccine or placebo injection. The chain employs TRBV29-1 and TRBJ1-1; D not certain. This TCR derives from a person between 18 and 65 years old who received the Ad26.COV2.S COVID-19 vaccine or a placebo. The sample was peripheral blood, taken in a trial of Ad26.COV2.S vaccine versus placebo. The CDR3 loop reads CSVEKRLADTEAFF. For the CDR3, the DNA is TGCAGCGTTGAAAAGAGGTTAGCGGACACTGAAGCTTTCTTT.